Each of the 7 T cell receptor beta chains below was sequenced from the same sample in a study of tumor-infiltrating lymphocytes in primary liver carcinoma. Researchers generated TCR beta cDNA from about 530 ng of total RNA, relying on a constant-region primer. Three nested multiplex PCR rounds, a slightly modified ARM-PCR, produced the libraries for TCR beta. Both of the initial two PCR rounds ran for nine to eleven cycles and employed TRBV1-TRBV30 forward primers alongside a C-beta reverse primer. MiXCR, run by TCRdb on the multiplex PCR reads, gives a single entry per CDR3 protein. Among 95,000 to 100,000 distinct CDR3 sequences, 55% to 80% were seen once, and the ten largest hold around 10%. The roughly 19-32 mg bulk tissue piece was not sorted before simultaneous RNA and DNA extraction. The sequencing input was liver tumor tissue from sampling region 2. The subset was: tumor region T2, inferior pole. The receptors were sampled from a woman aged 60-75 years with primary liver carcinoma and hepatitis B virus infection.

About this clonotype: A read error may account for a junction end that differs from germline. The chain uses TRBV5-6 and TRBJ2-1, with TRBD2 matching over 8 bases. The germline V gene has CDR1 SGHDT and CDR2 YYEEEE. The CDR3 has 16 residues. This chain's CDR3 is CASSLAPGLVGGEQFF. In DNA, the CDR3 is TGTGCTAGCAGCTTGGCCCCGGGACTAGTGGGAGGCGAGCAGTTCTTC.

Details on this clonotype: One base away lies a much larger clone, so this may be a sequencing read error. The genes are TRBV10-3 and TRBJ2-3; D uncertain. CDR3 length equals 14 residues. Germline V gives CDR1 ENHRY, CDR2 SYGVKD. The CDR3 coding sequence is TGTGCCATCAGTGAGGGGCAGAGCACAGTTACGCAGTATTTT. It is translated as CAISEGQSTVTQYF.

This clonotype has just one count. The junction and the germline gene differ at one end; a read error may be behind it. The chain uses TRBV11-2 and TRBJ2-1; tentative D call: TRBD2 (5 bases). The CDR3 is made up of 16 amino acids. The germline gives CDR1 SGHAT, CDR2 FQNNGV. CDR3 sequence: CASSRLNTEIANEQLF. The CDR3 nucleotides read TGTGCCAGCAGCCGACTAAACACCGAGATTGCCAATGAGCAGCTCTTC. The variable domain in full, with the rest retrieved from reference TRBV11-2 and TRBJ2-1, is EAGVAQSPRYKIIEKRQSVAFWCNPISGHATLYWYQQILGQGPKLLIQFQNNGVVDDSQLPKDRFSAERLKGVDSTLKIQPAKLEDSAVYLCASSRLNTEIANEQLFGPGTRLTVL.

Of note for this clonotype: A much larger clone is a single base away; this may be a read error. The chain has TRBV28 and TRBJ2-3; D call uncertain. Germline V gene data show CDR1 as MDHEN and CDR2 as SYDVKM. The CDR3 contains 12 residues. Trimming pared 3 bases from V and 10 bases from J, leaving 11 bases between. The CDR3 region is CASSLKQVAQYF. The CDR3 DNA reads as TGTGCCAGCAGTTTGAAGCAGGTCGCGCAGTATTTT. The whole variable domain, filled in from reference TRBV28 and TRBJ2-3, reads DVKVTQSSRYLVKRTGEKVFLECVQDMDHENMFWYRQDPGLGLRLIYFSYDVKMKEKGDIPEGYSVSREKKERFSLILESASTNQTSMYLCASSLKQVAQYFGPGTRLTVL.

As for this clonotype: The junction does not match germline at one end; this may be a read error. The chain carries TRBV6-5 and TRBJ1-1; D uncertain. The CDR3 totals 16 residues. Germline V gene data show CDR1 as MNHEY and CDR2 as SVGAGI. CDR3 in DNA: TGTGCCAGCAGTTACTCGAGTGTATGGGAGAACACTGGAGCTTTCTTT. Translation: CASSYSSVWENTGAFF.

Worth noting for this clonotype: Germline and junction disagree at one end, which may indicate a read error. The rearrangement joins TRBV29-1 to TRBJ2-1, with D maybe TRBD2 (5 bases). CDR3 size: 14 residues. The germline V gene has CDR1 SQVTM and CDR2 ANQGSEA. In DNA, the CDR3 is TGCAGCCTTGACCTGGAAGGTACGGGAAATGGGCAGTTCTTC. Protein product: CSLDLEGTGNGQFF.

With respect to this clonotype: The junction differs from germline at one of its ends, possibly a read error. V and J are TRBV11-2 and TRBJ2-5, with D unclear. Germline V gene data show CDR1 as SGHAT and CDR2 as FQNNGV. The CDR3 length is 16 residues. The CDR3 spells CANSYSRGSRRETRYF. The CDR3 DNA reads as TGTGCCAACAGCTACTCCCGTGGTAGCAGGAGAGAGACCCGGTACTTC.